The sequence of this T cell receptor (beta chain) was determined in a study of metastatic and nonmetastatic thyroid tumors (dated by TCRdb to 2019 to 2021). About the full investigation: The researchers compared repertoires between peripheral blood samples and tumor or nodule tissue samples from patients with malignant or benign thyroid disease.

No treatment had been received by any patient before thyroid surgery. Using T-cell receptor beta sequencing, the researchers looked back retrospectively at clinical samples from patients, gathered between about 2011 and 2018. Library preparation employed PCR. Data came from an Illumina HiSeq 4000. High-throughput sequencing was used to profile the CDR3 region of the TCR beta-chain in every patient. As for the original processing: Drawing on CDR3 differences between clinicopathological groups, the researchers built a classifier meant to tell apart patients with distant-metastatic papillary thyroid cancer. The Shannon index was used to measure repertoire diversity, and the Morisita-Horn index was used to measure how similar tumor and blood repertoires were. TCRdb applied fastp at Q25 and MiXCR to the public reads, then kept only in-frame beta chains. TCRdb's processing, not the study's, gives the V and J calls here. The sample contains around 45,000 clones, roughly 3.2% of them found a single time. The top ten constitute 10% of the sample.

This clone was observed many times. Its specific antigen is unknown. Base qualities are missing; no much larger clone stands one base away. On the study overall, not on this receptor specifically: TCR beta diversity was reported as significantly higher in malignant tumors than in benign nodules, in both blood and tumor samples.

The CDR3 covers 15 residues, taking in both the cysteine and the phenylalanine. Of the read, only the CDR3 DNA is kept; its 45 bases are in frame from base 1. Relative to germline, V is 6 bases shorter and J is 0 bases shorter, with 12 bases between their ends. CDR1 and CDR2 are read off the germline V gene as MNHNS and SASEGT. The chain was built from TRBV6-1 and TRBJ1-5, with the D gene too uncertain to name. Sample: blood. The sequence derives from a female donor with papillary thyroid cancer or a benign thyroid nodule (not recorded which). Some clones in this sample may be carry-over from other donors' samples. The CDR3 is CASSPITTSNQPQHF. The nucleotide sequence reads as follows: TGTGCCAGCAGCCCGATAACGACTAGCAATCAGCCCCAGCATTTT.